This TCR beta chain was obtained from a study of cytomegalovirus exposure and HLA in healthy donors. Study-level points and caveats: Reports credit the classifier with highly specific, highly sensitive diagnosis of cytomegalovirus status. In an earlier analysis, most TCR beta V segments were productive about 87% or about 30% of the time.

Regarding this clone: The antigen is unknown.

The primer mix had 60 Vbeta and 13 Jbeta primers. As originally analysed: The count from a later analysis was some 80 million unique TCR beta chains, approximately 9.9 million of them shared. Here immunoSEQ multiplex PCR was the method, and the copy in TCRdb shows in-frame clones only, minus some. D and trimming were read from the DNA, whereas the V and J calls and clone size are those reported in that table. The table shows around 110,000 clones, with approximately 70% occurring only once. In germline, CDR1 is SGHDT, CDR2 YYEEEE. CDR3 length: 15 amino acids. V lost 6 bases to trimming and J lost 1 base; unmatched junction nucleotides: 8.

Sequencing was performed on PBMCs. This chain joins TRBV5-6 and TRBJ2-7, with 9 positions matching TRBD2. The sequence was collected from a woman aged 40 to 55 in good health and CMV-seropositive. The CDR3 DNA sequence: TGTGCCAGCACCTCGCCCGGACTAGCGTCCTACGAGCAGTACTTC. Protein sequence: CASTSPGLASYEQYF.